The rows below give T cell receptor beta chains drawn from one sample of a study of cytomegalovirus exposure and HLA in healthy donors. Sequencing used immunoSEQ multiplex PCR; TCRdb keeps in-frame clones, though not all of them. The profile shows about 160,000 clones, 86% of them singletons. The sequenced sample was PBMCs. The receptors shown here come from a woman aged 30 to 39 in good health and CMV-seronegative. The CDR3 runs from the conserved cysteine through the conserved F or W. A D gene is named only where the DNA matches it firmly. A clone size is listed for some rows: how often the clone was seen (once, few, many), or a class if it is expanded.

j_gene | len | v_gene | d_gene | abundance | CDR3nt | CDR3aa
TRBJ2-7 | 15 | TRBV2 | NA | few | TGTGCCAGCAGCGCCCAAGGGCCTCTGGCGTACGAGCAGTACTTC | CASSAQGPLAYEQYF
TRBJ1-1 | 15 | TRBV28 | TRBD1 | NA | TGTGCCAGCAGTTTCCCAGGACAGGGGGCGACTGAAGCTTTCTTT | CASSFPGQGATEAFF
TRBJ2-7 | 15 | TRBV4-3 | NA | NA | TGCGCCAGCAGCCAAGATCGGGGGGCTACCTACGAGCAGTACTTC | CASSQDRGATYEQYF
TRBJ2-1 | 14 | TRBV30 | TRBD2 | NA | TGTGCCTGGAGTGGACTAGCGGGTTACAATGAGCAGTTCTTC | CAWSGLAGYNEQFF
TRBJ2-7 | 15 | TRBV7-9 | NA | NA | TGTGCCAGCAGCCAGGGAGGAACGTCCTCCTACGAGCAGTACTTC | CASSQGGTSSYEQYF
TRBJ1-6 | 17 | TRBV19 | TRBD1 | NA | TGTGCCAGTAGTATTGTCCGGTCACAGGGGATTGAATCACCCCTCCACTTT | CASSIVRSQGIESPLHF
TRBJ1-4 | 13 | TRBV2 | TRBD1 | NA | TGTGCCATCTTACAGGGGCGAAATGAAAAACTGTTTTTT | CAILQGRNEKLFF
TRBJ2-1 | 11 | TRBV28 | NA | NA | TGTGCCAGCAGGCAACTCGATAGGGGGTTCTTC | CASRQLDRGFF
TRBJ2-1 | 13 | TRBV27 | TRBD2 | NA | TGTGCCAGCACCACTAGCGGGATCGATGAGCAGTTCTTC | CASTTSGIDEQFF
TRBJ2-1 | 13 | TRBV27 | NA | NA | TGTGCCAGCAGCGGACTTGGAAACAATGAGCAGTTCTTC | CASSGLGNNEQFF
TRBJ2-2 | 14 | TRBV27 | NA | NA | TGTGCCAGCAGTTTTTACACGAACACCGGGGAGCTGTTTTTT | CASSFYTNTGELFF
TRBJ1-6 | 14 | TRBV25-1 | NA | NA | TGTGCCAGCAGTGGCGGGGGATCTGGTGTGCCCCTCCACTTT | CASSGGGSGVPLHF
TRBJ1-5 | 12 | TRBV6-1 | NA | once | TGTGCCAGCAGTATCTCAGATCAGCCCCAGCATTTT | CASSISDQPQHF
TRBJ1-2 | 14 | TRBV7-9 | NA | NA | TGTGCCAGCAGCTCGGGACTCCAAAACTATGGCTACACCTTC | CASSSGLQNYGYTF
TRBJ2-1 | 18 | TRBV18 | TRBD2 | NA | TGTGCCAGCTCACCACCGTTCTCTAGCGGGAGAACTTACAATGAGCAGTTCTTC | CASSPPFSSGRTYNEQFF
TRBJ2-3 | 11 | TRBV6-5 | NA | NA | TGTGCCAGCGGGCTAGCGGATACGCAGTATTTT | CASGLADTQYF
TRBJ1-2 | 15 | TRBV28 | NA | NA | TGTGCCAGCAGTGAGATACAGGGTGGTTTCGATGGCTACACCTTC | CASSEIQGGFDGYTF
TRBJ2-5 | 13 | TRBV4-2 | NA | NA | TGTGCCAGCAGCCAAGACGGTCGGGAGACCCAGTACTTC | CASSQDGRETQYF
TRBJ1-2 | 15 | TRBV6-6 | NA | NA | TGTGCCGCCTCCGGCCGGGGATTAGCTAACTATGGCTACACCTTC | CAASGRGLANYGYTF
TRBJ2-1 | 15 | TRBV27 | TRBD1 | NA | TGTGCCAGTAGTGTACCGGGACAGAGATACAATGAGCAGTTCTTC | CASSVPGQRYNEQFF
TRBJ1-1 | 17 | TRBV4-3 | NA | NA | TGCGCCAGCAGCCAAGATATATCGTGGGGGGGAGCGACTGAAGCTTTCTTT | CASSQDISWGGATEAFF
TRBJ2-1 | 16 | TRBV2 | NA | NA | TGTGCCAGCAGTGAGTCCCGGGACCGGTCCTACAATGAGCAGTTCTTC | CASSESRDRSYNEQFF
TRBJ2-1 | 17 | TRBV5-1 | NA | NA | TGCGCCAGCAGCTTGGCCCCGGGCGGGAACGGCTACAATGAGCAGTTCTTC | CASSLAPGGNGYNEQFF
TRBJ1-1 | 12 | TRBV6-1 | NA | NA | TGTGCCAGCAGTAAGACGAACACTGAAGCTTTCTTT | CASSKTNTEAFF
TRBJ1-3 | 16 | TRBV5-6 | NA | NA | TGTGCCAGCAGCCGAAAGCGGGACACCTCTGGAAACACCATATATTTT | CASSRKRDTSGNTIYF
TRBJ2-7 | 13 | TRBV28 | TRBD1 | once | TGTGCCAGCAGTCCAATGACAGGGGGTGAGCAGTACTTC | CASSPMTGGEQYF
TRBJ1-5 | 13 | TRBV30 | TRBD1 | NA | TGTGCCTGGGGGTGGGACAGTAATCAGCCCCAGCATTTT | CAWGWDSNQPQHF
TRBJ2-7 | 17 | TRBV15 | TRBD2 | NA | TGTGCCACCAGCAGTCAAAGTAGCGGGAAATTCTCCTACGAGCAGTACTTC | CATSSQSSGKFSYEQYF
TRBJ2-1 | 12 | TRBV9 | NA | NA | TGTGCCAGCAGCGTAGGATGGGGAGAGCAGTTCTTC | CASSVGWGEQFF
TRBJ2-7 | 15 | TRBV28 | NA | NA | TGTGCCAGCCGGTCGTGGGGGTCCTTCTCCTACGAGCAGTACTTC | CASRSWGSFSYEQYF
TRBJ1-2 | 13 | TRBV7-2 | TRBD1 | NA | TGTGCCAGCAGCGCCGACAGGGTGGAGGGCTACACCTTC | CASSADRVEGYTF
TRBJ1-2 | 16 | TRBV28 | TRBD1 | NA | TGTGCCAGCAGTCCCCTTCGTGGGACAGAGAACTATGGCTACACCTTC | CASSPLRGTENYGYTF
TRBJ2-1 | 15 | TRBV28 | NA | NA | TGTGCCAGCAGTTTAGGAGGGGGAAGCTACAATGAGCAGTTCTTC | CASSLGGGSYNEQFF
TRBJ2-1 | 15 | TRBV28 | NA | many | TGTGCCAGCGCGCGTTTGGGGAGCTCCTACAATGAGCAGTTCTTC | CASARLGSSYNEQFF
TRBJ2-1 | 14 | TRBV30 | NA | NA | TGTGCCTGGAGTACAGGGCTTATAGAAAATGAGCAGTTCTTC | CAWSTGLIENEQFF
TRBJ2-3 | 18 | TRBV27 | TRBD1 | few | TGTGCCAGCAGTTTATCCCACCGGACAGGGGGTGTCACAGATACGCAGTATTTT | CASSLSHRTGGVTDTQYF
TRBJ1-2 | 14 | TRBV10-3 | NA | few | TGTGCCATCAGTGAGTCGGGACACTGCTATGGCTACACCTTC | CAISESGHCYGYTF
TRBJ1-1 | 13 | TRBV11-2 | TRBD1 | NA | TGTGCCAGCCAGGGGGCAGGGCACACTGAAGCTTTCTTT | CASQGAGHTEAFF
TRBJ1-5 | 13 | TRBV10-3 | NA | NA | TGTGCCATCAGACGACAGGAGAATCAGCCCCAGCATTTT | CAIRRQENQPQHF
TRBJ1-3 | 16 | TRBV25-1 | NA | NA | TGTGCCAGCAGTGAATCGGGGGGGATCTACGGAAACACCATATATTTT | CASSESGGIYGNTIYF
TRBJ2-7 | 15 | TRBV5-6 | NA | NA | TGTGCCAGCAGCTTAATCAACCGGGAGTCCTACGAGCAGTACTTC | CASSLINRESYEQYF